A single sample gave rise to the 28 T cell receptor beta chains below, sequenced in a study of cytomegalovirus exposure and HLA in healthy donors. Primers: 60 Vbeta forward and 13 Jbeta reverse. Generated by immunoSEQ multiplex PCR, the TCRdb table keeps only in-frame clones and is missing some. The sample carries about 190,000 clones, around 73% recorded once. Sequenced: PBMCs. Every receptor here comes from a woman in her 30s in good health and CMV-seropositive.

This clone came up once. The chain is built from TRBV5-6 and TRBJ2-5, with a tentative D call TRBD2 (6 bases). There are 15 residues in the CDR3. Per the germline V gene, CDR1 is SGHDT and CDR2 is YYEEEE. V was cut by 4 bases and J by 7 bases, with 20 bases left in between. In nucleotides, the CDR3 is TGTGCCAGCAGCCCCGACGCGGGGAGGCGGGGGACCCAGTACTTC. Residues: CASSPDAGRRGTQYF.

The CDR3 sequence is CASSPGLSTYEQYF. In nucleotides, the CDR3 is TGTGCCAGCTCACCAGGACTGAGTACCTACGAGCAGTACTTC. V usage is TRBV18 and J usage is TRBJ2-7; a weak D match, TRBD2 (5 bases). CDR3 length: 14 amino acids. From germline, CDR1 is KGHSH and CDR2 LQKENI. V was clipped by 2 bases and J by 2 bases, with 10 bases between them.

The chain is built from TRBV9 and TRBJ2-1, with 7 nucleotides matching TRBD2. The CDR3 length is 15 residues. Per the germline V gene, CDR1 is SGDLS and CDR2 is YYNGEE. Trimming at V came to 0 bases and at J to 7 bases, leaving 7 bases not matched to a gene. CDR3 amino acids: CASSVGNGGGNEQFF. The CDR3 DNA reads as TGTGCCAGCAGCGTAGGTAACGGGGGAGGGAATGAGCAGTTCTTC.

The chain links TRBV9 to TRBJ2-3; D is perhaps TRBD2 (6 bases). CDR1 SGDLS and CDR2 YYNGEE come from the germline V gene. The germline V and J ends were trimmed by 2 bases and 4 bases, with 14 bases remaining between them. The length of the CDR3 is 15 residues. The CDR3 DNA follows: TGTGCCAGCAGCGTGGAGGGAGTAAGGGCAGATACGCAGTATTTT. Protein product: CASSVEGVRADTQYF.

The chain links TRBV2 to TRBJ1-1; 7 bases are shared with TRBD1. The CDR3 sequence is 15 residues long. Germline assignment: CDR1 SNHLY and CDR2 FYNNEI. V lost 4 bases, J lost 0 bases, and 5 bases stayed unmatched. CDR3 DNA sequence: TGTGCCAGCAGTGTAGAACAGGGGATGAACACTGAAGCTTTCTTT. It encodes CASSVEQGMNTEAFF.

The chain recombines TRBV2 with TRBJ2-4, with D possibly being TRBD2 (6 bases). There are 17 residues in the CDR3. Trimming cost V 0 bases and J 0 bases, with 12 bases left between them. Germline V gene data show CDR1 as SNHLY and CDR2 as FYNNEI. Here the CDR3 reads CASSEAEGRLAKNIQYF. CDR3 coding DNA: TGTGCCAGCAGTGAAGCGGAGGGCCGTCTAGCCAAAAACATTCAGTACTTC.

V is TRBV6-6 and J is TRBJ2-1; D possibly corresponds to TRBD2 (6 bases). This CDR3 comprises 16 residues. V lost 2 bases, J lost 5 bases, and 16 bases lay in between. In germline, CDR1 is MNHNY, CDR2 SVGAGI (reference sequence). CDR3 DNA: TGTGCCAGCAGTTACCCCTATAGCGGACGGGACAATGAGCAGTTCTTC. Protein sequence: CASSYPYSGRDNEQFF.

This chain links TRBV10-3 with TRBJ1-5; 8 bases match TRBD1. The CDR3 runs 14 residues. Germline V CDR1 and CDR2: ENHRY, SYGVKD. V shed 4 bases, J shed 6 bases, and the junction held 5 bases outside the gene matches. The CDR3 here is CAISGTGKGQPQHF. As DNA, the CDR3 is TGTGCCATCAGTGGGACAGGGAAGGGTCAGCCCCAGCATTTT.

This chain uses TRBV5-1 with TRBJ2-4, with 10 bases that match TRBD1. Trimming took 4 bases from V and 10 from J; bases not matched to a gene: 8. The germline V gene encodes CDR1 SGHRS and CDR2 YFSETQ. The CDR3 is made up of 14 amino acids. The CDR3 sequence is CASSPGTGDQIQYF. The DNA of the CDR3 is TGCGCCAGCAGCCCCGGGACAGGGGACCAAATTCAGTACTTC.

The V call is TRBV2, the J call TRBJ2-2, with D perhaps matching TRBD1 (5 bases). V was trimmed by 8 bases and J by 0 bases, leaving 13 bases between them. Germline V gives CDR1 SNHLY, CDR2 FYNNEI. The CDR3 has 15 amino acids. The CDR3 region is CASGAGQTNTGELFF. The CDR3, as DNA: TGTGCCAGCGGAGCAGGACAAACGAACACCGGGGAGCTGTTTTTT.

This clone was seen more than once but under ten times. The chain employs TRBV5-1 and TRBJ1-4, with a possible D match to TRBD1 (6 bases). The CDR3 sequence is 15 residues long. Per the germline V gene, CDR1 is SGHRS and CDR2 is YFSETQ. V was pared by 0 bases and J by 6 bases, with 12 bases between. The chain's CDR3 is CASSLAGDIYEKLFF. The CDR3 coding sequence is TGCGCCAGCAGCTTGGCAGGGGATATATATGAAAAACTGTTTTTT.

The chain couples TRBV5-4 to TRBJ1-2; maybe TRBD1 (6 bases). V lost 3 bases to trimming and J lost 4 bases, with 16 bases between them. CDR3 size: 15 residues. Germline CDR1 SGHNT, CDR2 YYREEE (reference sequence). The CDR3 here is CASSSLGQPFYGYTF. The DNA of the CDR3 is TGTGCCAGCAGCTCGCTCGGACAGCCCTTCTATGGCTACACCTTC.

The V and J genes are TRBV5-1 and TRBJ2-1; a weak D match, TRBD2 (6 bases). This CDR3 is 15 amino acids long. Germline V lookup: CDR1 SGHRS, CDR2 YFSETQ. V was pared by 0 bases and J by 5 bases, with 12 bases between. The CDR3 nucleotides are TGCGCCAGCAGCTTGGGGAGGGCCGGAAACAATGAGCAGTTCTTC. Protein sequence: CASSLGRAGNNEQFF.

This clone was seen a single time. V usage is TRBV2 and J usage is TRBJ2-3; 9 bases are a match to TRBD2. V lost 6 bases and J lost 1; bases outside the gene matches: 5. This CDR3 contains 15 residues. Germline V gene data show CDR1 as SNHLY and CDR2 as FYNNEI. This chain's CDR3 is CASSGLAGRTDTQYF. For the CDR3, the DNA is TGTGCCAGCAGCGGCCTAGCGGGACGCACAGATACGCAGTATTTT. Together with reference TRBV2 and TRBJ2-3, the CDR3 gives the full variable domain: EPEVTQTPSHQVTQMGQEVILRCVPISNHLYFYWYRQILGQKVEFLVSFYNNEISEKSEIFDDQFSVERPDGSNFTLKIRSTKLEDSAMYFCASSGLAGRTDTQYFGPGTRLTVL.

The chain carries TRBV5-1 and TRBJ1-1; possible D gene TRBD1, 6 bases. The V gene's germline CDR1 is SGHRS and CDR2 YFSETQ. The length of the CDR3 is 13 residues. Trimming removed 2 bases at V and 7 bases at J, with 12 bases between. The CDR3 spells CASSLQGRREAFF. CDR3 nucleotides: TGCGCCAGCAGCTTACAGGGACGACGTGAAGCTTTCTTT.

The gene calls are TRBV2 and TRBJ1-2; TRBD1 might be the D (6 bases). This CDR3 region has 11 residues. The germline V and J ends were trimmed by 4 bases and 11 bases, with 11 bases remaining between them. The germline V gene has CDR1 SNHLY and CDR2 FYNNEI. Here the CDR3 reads CASSGAGAYTF. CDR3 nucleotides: TGTGCCAGCAGTGGGGCAGGGGCATACACCTTC. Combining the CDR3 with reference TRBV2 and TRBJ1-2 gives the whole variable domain EPEVTQTPSHQVTQMGQEVILRCVPISNHLYFYWYRQILGQKVEFLVSFYNNEISEKSEIFDDQFSVERPDGSNFTLKIRSTKLEDSAMYFCASSGAGAYTFGSGTRLTVV.

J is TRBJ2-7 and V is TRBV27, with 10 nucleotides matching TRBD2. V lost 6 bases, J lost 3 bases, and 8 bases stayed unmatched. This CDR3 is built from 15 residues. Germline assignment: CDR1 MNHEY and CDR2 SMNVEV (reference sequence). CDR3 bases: TGTGCCAGCAGCCAACTAGCGGGGCCTAACTACGAGCAGTACTTC. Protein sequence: CASSQLAGPNYEQYF.

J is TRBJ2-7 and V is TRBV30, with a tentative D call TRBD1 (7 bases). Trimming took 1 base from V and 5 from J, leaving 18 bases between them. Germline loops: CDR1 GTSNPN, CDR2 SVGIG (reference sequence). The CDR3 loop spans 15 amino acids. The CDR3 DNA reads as TGTGCCTGGAGTGGGGTCGGGCAGGGGGGTCACGAGCAGTACTTC. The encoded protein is CAWSGVGQGGHEQYF.

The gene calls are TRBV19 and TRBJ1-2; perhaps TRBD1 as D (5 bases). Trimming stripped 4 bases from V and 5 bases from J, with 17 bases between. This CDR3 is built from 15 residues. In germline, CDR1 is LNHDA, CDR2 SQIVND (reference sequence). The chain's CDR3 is CASSRYRGEEYGYTF. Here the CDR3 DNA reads TGTGCCAGTAGTAGATATAGGGGCGAGGAGTATGGCTACACCTTC.

Written as DNA, the CDR3 is TGTGCCAGCAGCTTAGACGGGGGAGGCCTTGAAGCTTTCTTT. This translates into CASSLDGGGLEAFF. V gene TRBV7-9 combines with J gene TRBJ1-1; tentatively, D is TRBD1 (5 bases). Germline V gene lookup returns CDR1 SEHNR and CDR2 FQNEAQ (reference sequence). V lost 1 base to trimming and J lost 7 bases, with 13 bases between them. The CDR3 loop spans 14 amino acids. Full variable domain (outside the CDR3, taken from reference TRBV7-9 and TRBJ1-1): DTGVSQNPRHKITKRGQNVTFRCDPISEHNRLYWYRQTLGQGPEFLTYFQNEAQLEKSRLLSDRFSAERPKGSFSTLEIQRTEQGDSAMYLCASSLDGGGLEAFFGQGTRLTVV.

CDR3 protein: CASSVPQGQREKLFF. The CDR3 DNA sequence: TGTGCCAGCAGTGTCCCACAGGGGCAGCGGGAAAAACTGTTTTTT. This chain joins TRBV6-1 and TRBJ1-4, with TRBD1 identical over 7 bases. The germline V gene encodes CDR1 MNHNS and CDR2 SASEGT. This CDR3 has 15 amino acids. The junction had 10 bases not matched to a gene; V was cut back by 4 bases and J by 8 bases.

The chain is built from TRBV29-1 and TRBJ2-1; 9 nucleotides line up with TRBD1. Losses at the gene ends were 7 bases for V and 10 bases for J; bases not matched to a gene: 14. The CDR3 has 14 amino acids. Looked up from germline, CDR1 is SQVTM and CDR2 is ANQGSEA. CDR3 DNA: TGCAGCGCCGGGGACAGGGTCGCCGGCGGGGAGCAGTTCTTC. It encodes CSAGDRVAGGEQFF.

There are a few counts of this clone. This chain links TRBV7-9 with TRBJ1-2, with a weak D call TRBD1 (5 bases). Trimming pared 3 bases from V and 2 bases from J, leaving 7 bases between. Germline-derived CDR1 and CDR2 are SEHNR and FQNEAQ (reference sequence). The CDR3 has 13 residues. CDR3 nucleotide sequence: TGTGCCAGCAGCTTGGAGGGGAACTATGGCTACACCTTC. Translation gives CASSLEGNYGYTF.

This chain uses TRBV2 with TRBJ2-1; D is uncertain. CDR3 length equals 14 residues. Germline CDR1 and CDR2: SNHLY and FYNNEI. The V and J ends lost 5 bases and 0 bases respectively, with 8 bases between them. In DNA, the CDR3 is TGTGCCAGCAGTCCTTCGAGCTCCTACAATGAGCAGTTCTTC. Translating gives CASSPSSSYNEQFF.

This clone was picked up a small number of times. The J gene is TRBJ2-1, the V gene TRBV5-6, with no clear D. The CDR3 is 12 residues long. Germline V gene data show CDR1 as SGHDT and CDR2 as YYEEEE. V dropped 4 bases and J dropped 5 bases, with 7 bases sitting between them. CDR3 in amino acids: CASSVGDNEQFF. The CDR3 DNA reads TGTGCCAGCAGCGTCGGTGACAATGAGCAGTTCTTC.

For the CDR3, the DNA is TGTGCCAGCAGCTTAATCAGGGGGTACGATCAGCCCCAGCATTTT. Protein: CASSLIRGYDQPQHF. The gene calls are TRBV7-2 and TRBJ1-5; TRBD1 matches 7 bases. With 2 bases clipped from V and 5 bases from J, the junction kept 6 bases outside the gene matches. The CDR3 sequence is 15 residues long. Germline assignment: CDR1 SGHTA and CDR2 FQGNSA.

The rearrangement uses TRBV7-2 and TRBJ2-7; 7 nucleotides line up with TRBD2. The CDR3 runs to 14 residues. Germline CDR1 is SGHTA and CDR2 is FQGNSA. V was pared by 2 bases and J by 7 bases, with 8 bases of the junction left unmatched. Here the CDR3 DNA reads TGTGCCAGCAGCTTAAACTGGTCTAGCGGAGAGCAGTACTTC. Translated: CASSLNWSSGEQYF.

This chain's CDR3 is CASSLREGDEQFF. The CDR3 DNA is TGCGCCAGCAGCTTGAGGGAGGGGGATGAGCAGTTCTTC. The V gene is TRBV5-1, the J gene TRBJ2-1; D might be TRBD2 (7 bases). The CDR3 consists of 13 residues. Germline loops: CDR1 SGHRS, CDR2 YFSETQ. Between the trimmed V and J ends, which lost 1 base and 8 bases, there was a span of 10 bases.